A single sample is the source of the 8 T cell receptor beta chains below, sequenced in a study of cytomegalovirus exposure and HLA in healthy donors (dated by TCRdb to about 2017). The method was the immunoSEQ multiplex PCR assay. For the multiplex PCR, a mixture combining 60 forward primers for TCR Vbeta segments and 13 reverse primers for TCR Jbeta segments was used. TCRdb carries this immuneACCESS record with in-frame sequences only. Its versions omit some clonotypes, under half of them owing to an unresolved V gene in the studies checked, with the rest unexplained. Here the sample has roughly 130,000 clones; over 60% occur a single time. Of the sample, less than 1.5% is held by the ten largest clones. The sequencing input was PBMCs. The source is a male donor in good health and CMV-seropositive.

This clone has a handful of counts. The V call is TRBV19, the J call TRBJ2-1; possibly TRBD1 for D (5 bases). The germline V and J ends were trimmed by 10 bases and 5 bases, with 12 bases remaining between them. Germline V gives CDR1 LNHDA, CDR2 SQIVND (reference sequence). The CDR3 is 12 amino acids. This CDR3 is CATVQGNNEQFF. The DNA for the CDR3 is TGTGCCACCGTCCAGGGTAACAATGAGCAGTTCTTC.

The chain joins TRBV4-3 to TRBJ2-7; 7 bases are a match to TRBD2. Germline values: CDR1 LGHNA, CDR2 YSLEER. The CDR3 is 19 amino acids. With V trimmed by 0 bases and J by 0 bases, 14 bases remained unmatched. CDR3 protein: CASSQEAPGLDLSSYEQYF. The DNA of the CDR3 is TGCGCCAGCAGCCAAGAAGCTCCCGGACTAGACCTTAGCTCCTACGAGCAGTACTTC.

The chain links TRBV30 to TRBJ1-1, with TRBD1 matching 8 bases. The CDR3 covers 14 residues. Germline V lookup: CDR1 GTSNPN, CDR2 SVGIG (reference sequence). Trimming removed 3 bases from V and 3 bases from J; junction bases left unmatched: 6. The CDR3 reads CAWRKGQGDTEAFF. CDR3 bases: TGTGCCTGGAGGAAAGGACAGGGAGACACTGAAGCTTTCTTT.

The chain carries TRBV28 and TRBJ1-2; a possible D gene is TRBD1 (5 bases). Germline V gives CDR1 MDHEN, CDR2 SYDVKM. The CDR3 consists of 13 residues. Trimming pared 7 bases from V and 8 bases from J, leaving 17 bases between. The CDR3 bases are TGTGCCAGCACGGAGGGGCGCTTCGACGGCTACACCTTC. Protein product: CASTEGRFDGYTF.

This chain's CDR3 is CASSLPQGASVHF. CDR3 nucleotides: TGTGCCAGCAGCCTACCGCAGGGGGCCTCGGTCCACTTT. The V gene is TRBV11-2, the J gene TRBJ1-6; 8 nucleotides match TRBD1. Germline V gene lookup returns CDR1 SGHAT and CDR2 FQNNGV. The V and J ends lost 5 bases and 17 bases, in that order; junction bases with no gene match: 11. There are 13 residues in the CDR3.

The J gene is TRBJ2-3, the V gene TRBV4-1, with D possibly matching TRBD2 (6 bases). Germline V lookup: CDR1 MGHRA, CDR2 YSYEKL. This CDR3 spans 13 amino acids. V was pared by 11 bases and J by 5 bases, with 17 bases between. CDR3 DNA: TGCGCCGTACCCCGGCGCGGGAAAGATACGCAGTATTTT. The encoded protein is CAVPRRGKDTQYF.

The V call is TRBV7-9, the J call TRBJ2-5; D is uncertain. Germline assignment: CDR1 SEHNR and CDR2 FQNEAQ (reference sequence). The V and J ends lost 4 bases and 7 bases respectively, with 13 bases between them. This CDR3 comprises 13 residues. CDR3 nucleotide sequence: TGTGCCAGCAGCTCTTTAGTTAGTGGGACCCAGTACTTC. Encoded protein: CASSSLVSGTQYF.

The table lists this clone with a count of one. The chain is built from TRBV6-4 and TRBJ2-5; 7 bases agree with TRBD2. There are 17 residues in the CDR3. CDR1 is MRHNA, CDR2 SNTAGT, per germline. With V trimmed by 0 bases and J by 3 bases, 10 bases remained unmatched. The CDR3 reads CASSDSITSEDKETQYF. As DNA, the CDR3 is TGTGCCAGCAGTGACTCGATTACTAGCGAAGACAAAGAGACCCAGTACTTC.